The sequence of this T cell receptor (beta chain) was determined in a study of CD8 T cells in Susac syndrome. Across the whole study: Among sequenced Susac syndrome patients, roughly six had active disease and roughly eight were in remission.

The CDR3 contains 16 residues. CDR1 is SGHTA, CDR2 FQGTGA, per germline. V was pared by 5 bases and J by 9 bases, with 10 bases of the junction left unmatched. RNA amounts of 0.5 to 1 ug underwent reverse transcription with random hexamers. Amplification of TCR beta CDR3 across 54 Vbeta and 13 Jbeta was performed with immunoSEQ multiplex PCR. TCRdb passed the immunoSEQ multiplex PCR reads through MiXCR, listing each CDR3 protein once. The data contain about 200,000 distinct CDR3 sequences, roughly 90% of them seen just once; the ten biggest clones take up 0.085% to 0.09%. In blood CD8+ and CD4+ T cells, TCR beta underwent sequencing. TEMRA cells were FACS-enriched, with CD8+ and CD4+ T cells isolated negatively.

The V gene is TRBV7-3, the J gene TRBJ2-1; 13 bases align to TRBD2. This receptor was obtained from a human donor with Susac syndrome. Sequencing used CD4+ T cells from PBMCs. CDR3: CASSLTGTSGIGEQFF. CDR3 coding DNA: TGTGCCAGCAGCCTGACCGGGACTAGCGGGATAGGTGAGCAGTTCTTC.